These T cell receptor beta chains were read from a single sample in a study of blood T cell repertoires in COVID-19. Method: immunoSEQ multiplex PCR; TCRdb's copy keeps in-frame clones and lacks some. The table shows about 310,000 clones, with roughly 89% occurring only once. What was sequenced was PBMCs or T cells enriched from blood (not recorded which). The receptors shown here come from a young woman who had recovered from COVID-19. CDR3s include the opening cysteine and the closing phenylalanine or tryptophan. The D gene is left open where the match is weak. Clone size is shown for a subset of rows, as once, few, many or a class of expanded clone.

- | TRBJ2-2 | TRBV5-4 | TRBD2 | CASSSLAGANTGELFF | TGTGCCAGCAGCTCCCTAGCGGGGGCGAACACCGGGGAGCTGTTTTTT
few | TRBJ1-1 | TRBV19 | - | CASSIAGTEAFF | TGTGCCAGTAGTATAGCCGGGACTGAAGCTTTCTTT
once | TRBJ2-7 | TRBV7-2 | TRBD2 | CASSRGGGAYEQYF | TGTGCCAGCAGCCGGGGGGGCGGAGCTTACGAGCAGTACTTC
- | TRBJ2-3 | TRBV9 | - | CASSVDPAGDTQYF | TGTGCCAGCAGCGTAGACCCCGCCGGGGATACGCAGTATTTT
- | TRBJ2-7 | TRBV5-1 | TRBD1 | CASSPGTGGYEQYF | TGCGCCAGCAGCCCCGGGACAGGGGGCTACGAGCAGTACTTC
- | TRBJ2-2 | TRBV3-1/TRBV3-2 | - | CASSPFTGSITGELFF | TGTGCCAGCAGCCCGTTCACAGGGTCGATCACCGGGGAGCTGTTTTTT
- | TRBJ2-7 | TRBV3-1/TRBV3-2 | - | CASSPYRASYEQYF | TGTGCCAGCAGCCCATACAGGGCCTCCTACGAGCAGTACTTC
- | TRBJ1-2 | TRBV18 | TRBD1 | CASSPQGAYGYTF | TGTGCCAGCTCACCACAGGGGGCCTATGGCTACACCTTC
- | TRBJ1-1 | TRBV27 | - | CASSLNSWNTEAFF | TGTGCCAGCAGTTTAAACAGCTGGAACACTGAAGCTTTCTTT
few | TRBJ2-3 | TRBV3-1/TRBV3-2 | TRBD2 | CASSPLTSGRSDTQYF | TGTGCCAGCAGCCCCTTGACTAGCGGGAGATCTGATACGCAGTATTTT
- | TRBJ1-6 | TRBV27 | - | CASRQGFLGNSPLHF | TGTGCCAGCAGACAGGGATTTTTGGGTAATTCACCCCTCCACTTT
- | TRBJ1-2 | TRBV28 | TRBD1 | CASRRYRGGNYGYTF | TGTGCCAGCAGGAGATACAGGGGGGGGAACTATGGCTACACCTTC